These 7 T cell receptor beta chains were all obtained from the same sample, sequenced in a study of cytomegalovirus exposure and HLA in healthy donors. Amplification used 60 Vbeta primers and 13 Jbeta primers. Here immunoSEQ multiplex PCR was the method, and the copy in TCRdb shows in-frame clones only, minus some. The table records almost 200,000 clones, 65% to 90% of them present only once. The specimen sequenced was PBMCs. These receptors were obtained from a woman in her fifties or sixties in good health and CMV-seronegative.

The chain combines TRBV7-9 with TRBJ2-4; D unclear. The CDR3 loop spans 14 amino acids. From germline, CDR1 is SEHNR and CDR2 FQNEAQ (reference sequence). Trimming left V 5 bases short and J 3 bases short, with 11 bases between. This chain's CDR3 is CASSPSLDKNIQYF. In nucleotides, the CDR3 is TGTGCCAGCAGCCCGAGTTTAGACAAAAACATTCAGTACTTC.

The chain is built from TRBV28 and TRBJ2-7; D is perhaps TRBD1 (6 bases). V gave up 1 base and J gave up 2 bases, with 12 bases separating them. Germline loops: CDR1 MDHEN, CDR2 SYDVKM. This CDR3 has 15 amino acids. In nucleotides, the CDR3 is TGTGCCAGCAGTTTATTGGTCAGGGGAGCCTACGAGCAGTACTTC. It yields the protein CASSLLVRGAYEQYF.

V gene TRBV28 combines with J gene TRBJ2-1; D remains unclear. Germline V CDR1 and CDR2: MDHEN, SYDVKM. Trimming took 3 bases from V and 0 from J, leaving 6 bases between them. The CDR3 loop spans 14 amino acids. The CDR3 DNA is TGTGCCAGCAGTTTGCCGAGCTCCTACAATGAGCAGTTCTTC. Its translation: CASSLPSSYNEQFF.

CDR3 residues: CASSERDRAKEPQHF. The CDR3 DNA reads TGTGCCAGCAGTGAACGTGACAGGGCCAAGGAGCCCCAGCATTTT. The chain uses TRBV6-4 and TRBJ1-5; 7 nucleotides match TRBD1. The ends lost 3 bases at V and 8 bases at J; junction bases unmatched: 10. Germline values: CDR1 MRHNA, CDR2 SNTAGT. This CDR3 comprises 15 residues.

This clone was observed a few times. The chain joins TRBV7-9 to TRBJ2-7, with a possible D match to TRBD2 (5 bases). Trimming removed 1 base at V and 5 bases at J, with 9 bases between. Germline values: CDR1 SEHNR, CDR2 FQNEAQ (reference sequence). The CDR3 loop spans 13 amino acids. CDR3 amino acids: CASSLDLADEQYF. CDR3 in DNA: TGTGCCAGCAGCTTAGACCTAGCTGACGAGCAGTACTTC.

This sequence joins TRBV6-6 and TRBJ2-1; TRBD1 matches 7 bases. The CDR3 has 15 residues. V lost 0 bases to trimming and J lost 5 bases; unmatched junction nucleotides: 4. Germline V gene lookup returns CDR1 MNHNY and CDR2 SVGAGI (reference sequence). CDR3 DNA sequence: TGTGCCAGCAGTTACTCTGGACAGGAAAACAATGAGCAGTTCTTC. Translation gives CASSYSGQENNEQFF.

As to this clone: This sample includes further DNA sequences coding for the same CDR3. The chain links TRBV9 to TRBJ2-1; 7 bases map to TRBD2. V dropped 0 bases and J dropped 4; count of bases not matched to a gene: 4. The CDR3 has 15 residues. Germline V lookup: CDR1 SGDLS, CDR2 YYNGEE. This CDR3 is CASSVGLAEYNEQFF. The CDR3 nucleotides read TGTGCCAGCAGCGTAGGGCTAGCGGAATACAATGAGCAGTTCTTC.